One sample yielded the 11 T cell receptor beta chains listed below, sequenced in a study of blood T cell repertoires in COVID-19 (dated by TCRdb to the early 2020s). The library was generated by the immunoSEQ multiplex PCR assay. TCRdb holds this immuneACCESS table with in-frame rearrangements only. Some clones are missing; in checked studies, unresolved V genes explain under half, and the rest has no known cause. This sample lists 20,000 to 30,000 clones; 90% to 95% were detected once. The ten largest account for 8% of the sample. Material: peripheral blood. These receptors all come from a human donor in a cohort sampled during active COVID-19.

This clone has just one count. The gene calls are TRBV7-5 and TRBJ1-4; the DNA was not compared with TRBD1, the D call given in the table. TRBV7-5 is given as a pseudogene. The CDR3 length is 17 residues. CDR3 loop: CARSFPVLNVRGEKLFF. For the CDR3, the DNA is TGTGCCAGAAGCTTTCCCGTTCTAAACGTAAGGGGCGAAAAACTGTTTTTT.

V is TRBV7-8 and J is TRBJ2-3, with 11 bases that match TRBD1. The J segment lost 0 bases and the V segment lost 5 bases, leaving 1 base of the junction unmatched. The CDR3 contains 15 residues. Germline-derived CDR1 and CDR2 are SGHVS and FQNEAQ. The CDR3 DNA is TGTGCCAGCAGCGGACAGGGGGCGAGCACAGATACGCAGTATTTT. This codes for CASSGQGASTDTQYF.

For the CDR3, the DNA is TGTGCCAGCACCTCGACAGGGAGACACGAGCAGTACTTC. It specifies CASTSTGRHEQYF. The rearrangement joins TRBV12-3 or TRBV12-4 to TRBJ2-7, with 7 bases fitting TRBD1. The ends lost 7 bases at V and 5 bases at J; junction bases unmatched: 8. The CDR3 sequence is 13 residues long.

The chain couples TRBV29-1 to TRBJ1-1, with D possibly being TRBD1 (5 bases). The CDR3 extends over 13 amino acids. The germline V gene has CDR1 SQVTM and CDR2 ANQGSEA. The ends were cut back, 3 bases at V and 1 base at J, with 9 bases in the middle. Here the CDR3 DNA reads TGCAGCGTTGAGACAGCCCAGAACACTGAAGCTTTCTTT. Amino acids: CSVETAQNTEAFF.

V usage is TRBV7-7 and J usage is TRBJ2-1, with 10 bases that match TRBD1. Germline V gives CDR1 SSHAT, CDR2 FNYEAQ (reference sequence). The CDR3 spans 15 residues. V was pared by 4 bases and J by 4 bases, with 4 bases of the junction left unmatched. CDR3 nucleotide sequence: TGTGCCAGCAGCTCCGGGACAGGGGTATACAATGAGCAGTTCTTC. This gives the protein CASSSGTGVYNEQFF.

The rearrangement links TRBV5-1 to TRBJ2-7; 7 bases are shared with TRBD1. The germline CDR1 and CDR2 sequences are SGHRS and YFSETQ. CDR3 size: 14 residues. Losses at the gene ends were 4 bases for V and 3 bases for J; bases not matched to a gene: 7. The CDR3 reads CASSKDRSGYEQYF. Here the CDR3 DNA reads TGCGCCAGCAGCAAGGACAGGTCGGGCTACGAGCAGTACTTC.

This rearrangement joins TRBV4-3 to TRBJ2-3; D not resolved. There are 14 residues in the CDR3. V shed 2 bases and J shed 5 bases, with 11 bases lying between them. Germline V gene data show CDR1 as LGHNA and CDR2 as YSLEER. The CDR3 DNA is TGCGCCAGCAGCCAATCCGAAAGCCAAGATACGCAGTATTTT. Its translation: CASSQSESQDTQYF.

The J gene is TRBJ1-5, the V gene TRBV6-5; maybe TRBD1 (5 bases). Trimming removed 0 bases at V and 5 bases at J, with 5 bases between. Germline loops: CDR1 MNHEY, CDR2 SVGAGI. This CDR3 has 13 amino acids. This CDR3 reads CASSYSRDQPQHF. In DNA, the CDR3 is TGTGCCAGCAGTTACTCCAGGGATCAGCCCCAGCATTTT.

This clone appeared a single time. The chain is built from TRBV28 and TRBJ2-7; 11 positions match TRBD2. Germline loops: CDR1 MDHEN, CDR2 SYDVKM. The CDR3 is made up of 17 amino acids. The V segment lost 2 bases and the J segment 2 bases; nucleotides outside the gene matches: 8. CDR3 sequence: CASSLLELAGVPYEQYF. The CDR3 bases are TGTGCCAGCAGTTTACTCGAACTAGCGGGGGTTCCCTACGAGCAGTACTTC.

V usage is TRBV18 and J usage is TRBJ2-3; TRBD1 matches at 8 bases. This CDR3 spans 15 amino acids. The germline CDR1 and CDR2 sequences are KGHSH and LQKENI. Trimming cost V 3 bases and J 0 bases; bases outside gene matches: 2. This CDR3 reads CASSPRQGSTDTQYF. For the CDR3, the DNA is TGTGCCAGCTCACCGAGACAGGGGAGCACAGATACGCAGTATTTT.

This clone appeared a single time. The chain's CDR3 is CASTQRRGSQETQYF. The CDR3, as DNA: TGTGCCAGCACCCAAAGGAGGGGTTCCCAAGAGACCCAGTACTTC. The chain uses TRBV6-5 and TRBJ2-5, with D possibly TRBD2 on 6 matching bases. The germline gives CDR1 MNHEY, CDR2 SVGAGI. Trimming left V 7 bases short and J 1 base short, with 16 bases between. CDR3 length: 15 amino acids.